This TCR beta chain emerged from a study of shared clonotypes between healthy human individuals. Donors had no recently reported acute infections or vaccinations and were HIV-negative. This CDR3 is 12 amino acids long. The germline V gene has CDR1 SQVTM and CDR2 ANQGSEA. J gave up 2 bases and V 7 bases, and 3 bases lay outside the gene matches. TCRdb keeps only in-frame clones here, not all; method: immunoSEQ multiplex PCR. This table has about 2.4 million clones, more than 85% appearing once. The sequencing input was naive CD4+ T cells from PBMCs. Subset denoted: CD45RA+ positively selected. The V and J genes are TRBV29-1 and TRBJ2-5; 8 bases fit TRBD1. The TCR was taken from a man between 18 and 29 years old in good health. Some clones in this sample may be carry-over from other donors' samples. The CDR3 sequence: CSAWTGQETQYF. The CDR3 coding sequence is TGCAGCGCCTGGACAGGGCAAGAGACCCAGTACTTC. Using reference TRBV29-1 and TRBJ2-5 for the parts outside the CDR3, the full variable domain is SAVISQKPSRDICQRGTSLTIQCQVDSQVTMMFWYRQQPGQSLTLIATANQGSEATYESGFVIDKFPISRPNLTFSTLTVSNMSPEDSSIYLCSAWTGQETQYFGPGTRLLVL.